The entry below gives a single TCR beta chain sequence along with its context. The target of this receptor is not known. Nothing much larger sits one base from this clone, and base qualities are not available. The CDR3 has 16 amino acids, counting the end cysteine and phenylalanine. Solely the CDR3 DNA is kept, with 48 bases framed from the first base. CDR1 and CDR2 are drawn from the germline V gene: SGHTA, FQGTGA. After removal of 3 bases from V and 1 base from J, the junction retains 0 bases not matched to a gene. For sequencing of the TCRbeta CDR3 region, genomic DNA was extracted from the sorted cells. The immunoSEQ Assay was used for sequencing of TCRbeta CDR3 regions. Imported from immuneACCESS, the table was reduced by TCRdb to in-frame sequences with V and J called. These copies leave out some clones; in studies compared against another copy, an unresolved V gene accounts for under half, and the cause of the remainder is not known. Counted in this sample were under 100,000 clones; around 90% of them appeared once. The ten biggest clones cover just over 0.15% of the sample.

The data derive from a study of OX40 agonist ivuxolimab in advanced cancers. General notes on the study: Ivuxolimab was a fully human IgG2 agonistic monoclonal antibody targeting the costimulatory receptor OX40 (CD134). Intravenous ivuxolimab was administered to patients every 2 weeks at six dose levels: 0.01, 0.1, 0.3, 1.5, 3 and 10 mg/kg. Among the approximately 54 dose-escalation patients, roughly 20 had hepatocellular carcinoma, 15 or so melanoma, 9 renal cell carcinoma and 9 head and neck cancer. The dose-escalation cohort was about 83% male with a mean age of approximately 59 years, ranging from roughly 23 to 79. Patients were allowed to have had prior anti-PD-1, anti-PD-L1 or anti-CTLA-4 therapy, and more than 30% of the dose-escalation patients had previously received checkpoint inhibitors. Partial responses were achieved by three dose-escalation patients, of whom one had hepatocellular carcinoma and two had cutaneous melanoma. The purpose of peripheral TCRbeta sequencing was to test whether ivuxolimab changed TCR sequence diversity and led to clonal T-cell expansion. The monotherapy dose-escalation portion (N of about 50 patients) of the phase I ivuxolimab trial is reported in the paper.

The trial excluded patients who had a history of autoimmune disease or who were on systemic immunosuppression. In every dose cohort, peripheral blood was drawn for TCR sequencing at baseline, cycle 4 day 1, and cycle 7 day 1. Samples came from an open-label, multicenter, first-in-human phase I dose-escalation trial of ivuxolimab. Adults with locally advanced or metastatic melanoma, renal cell carcinoma, hepatocellular carcinoma or head and neck squamous cell carcinoma were enrolled in the trial. Before TCR sequencing, CD4+ T cells and CD8+ T cells were sorted from peripheral blood as separate populations. Summary of the overall study and its limitations: At doses of 0.1 to 3.0 mg/kg, clonal expansion of both CD4+ and CD8+ blood T cells was observed from baseline to week 6. Low levels of normalized T-cell clonal expansion were also shown by some nonresponding patients. In the 0.1-3.0 mg/kg groups, partial responders were among the patients with the lowest normalized peripheral clonal expansion, particularly in CD8+ T cells. Which antigens the clonally expanded peripheral T cells were specific for was not determined. After ivuxolimab, expanded clones were on average more numerous among CD8+ T cells than among CD4+ T cells.

This TCR was sampled from an adult with an advanced solid tumor such as melanoma, head and neck, liver or kidney cancer. Sample: CD4+ or CD8+ T cells sorted from blood, taken in a trial of the OX40 agonist ivuxolimab. The chain is encoded by TRBV7-3 joined to TRBJ2-3; the junction holds 14 bases that match TRBD2. The encoded CDR3 is CASSLTSGGGTDTQYF. The nucleotide sequence is TGTGCCAGCAGCTTGACTAGCGGGGGGGGCACAGATACGCAGTATTTT.